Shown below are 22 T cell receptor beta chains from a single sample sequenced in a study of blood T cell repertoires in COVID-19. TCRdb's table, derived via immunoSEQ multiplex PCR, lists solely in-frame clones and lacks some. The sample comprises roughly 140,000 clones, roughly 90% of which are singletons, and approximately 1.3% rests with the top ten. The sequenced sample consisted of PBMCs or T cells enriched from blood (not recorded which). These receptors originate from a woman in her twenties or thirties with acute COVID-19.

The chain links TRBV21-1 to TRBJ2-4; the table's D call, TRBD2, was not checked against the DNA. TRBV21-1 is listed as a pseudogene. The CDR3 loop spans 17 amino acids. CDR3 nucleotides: TGTGCCAGCAACAGACTACTAGCGGGCGTAGCCAAAAACATTCAGTACTTC. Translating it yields CASNRLLAGVAKNIQYF.

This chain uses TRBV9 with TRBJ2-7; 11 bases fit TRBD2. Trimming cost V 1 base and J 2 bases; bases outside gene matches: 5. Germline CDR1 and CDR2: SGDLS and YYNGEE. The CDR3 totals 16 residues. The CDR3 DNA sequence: TGTGCCAGCAGCGTACCCCGACTAGCGGGAACCTACGAGCAGTACTTC. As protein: CASSVPRLAGTYEQYF.

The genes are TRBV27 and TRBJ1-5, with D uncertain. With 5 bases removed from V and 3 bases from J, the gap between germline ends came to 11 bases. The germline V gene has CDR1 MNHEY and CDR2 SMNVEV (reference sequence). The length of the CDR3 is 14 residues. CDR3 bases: TGTGCCAGCAGTGATTTCGGGTACAATCAGCCCCAGCATTTT. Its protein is CASSDFGYNQPQHF.

The CDR3 nucleotides read TGTGCCAGCAGCTTAGTGGGGGGAGGCACCTACAATGAGCAGTTCTTC. Translation: CASSLVGGGTYNEQFF. This chain connects TRBV7-6 to TRBJ2-1, with D possibly matching TRBD2 (6 bases). From germline, CDR1 is SGHVS and CDR2 FNYEAQ. This CDR3 contains 16 residues. Trimming took 1 base from V and 2 from J, leaving 12 bases between them.

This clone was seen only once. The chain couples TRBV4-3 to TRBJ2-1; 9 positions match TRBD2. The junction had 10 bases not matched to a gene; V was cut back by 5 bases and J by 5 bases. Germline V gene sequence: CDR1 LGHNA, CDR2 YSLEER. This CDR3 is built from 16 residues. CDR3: CASSALAGAENNEQFF. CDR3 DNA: TGCGCCAGCAGCGCGTTAGCGGGAGCTGAAAACAATGAGCAGTTCTTC.

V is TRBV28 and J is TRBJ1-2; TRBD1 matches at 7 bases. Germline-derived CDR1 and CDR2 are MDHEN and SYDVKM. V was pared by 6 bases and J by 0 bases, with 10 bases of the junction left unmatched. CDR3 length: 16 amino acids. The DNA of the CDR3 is TGTGCCAGCAGATCCCTACAGGGGTTCACTAACTATGGCTACACCTTC. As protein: CASRSLQGFTNYGYTF.

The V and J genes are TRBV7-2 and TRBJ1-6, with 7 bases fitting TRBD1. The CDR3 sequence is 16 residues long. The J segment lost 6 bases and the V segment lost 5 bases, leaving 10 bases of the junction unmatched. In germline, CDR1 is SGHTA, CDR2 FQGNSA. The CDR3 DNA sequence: TGTGCCAGCAGCCCGCGCCAGGGGGGTAGTAATTCACCCCTCCACTTT. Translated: CASSPRQGGSNSPLHF.

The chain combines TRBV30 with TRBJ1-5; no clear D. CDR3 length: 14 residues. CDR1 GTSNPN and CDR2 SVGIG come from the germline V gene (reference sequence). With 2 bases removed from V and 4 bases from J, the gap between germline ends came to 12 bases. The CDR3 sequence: CAWSIQTFNQPQHF. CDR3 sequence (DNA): TGTGCCTGGAGTATCCAGACTTTTAATCAGCCCCAGCATTTT.

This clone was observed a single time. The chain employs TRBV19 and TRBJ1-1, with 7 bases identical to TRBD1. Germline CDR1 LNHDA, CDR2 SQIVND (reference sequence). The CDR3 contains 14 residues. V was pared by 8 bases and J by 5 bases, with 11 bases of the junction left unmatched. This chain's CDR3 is CASGPDRVGTEAFF. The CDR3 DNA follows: TGTGCCAGTGGGCCCGACAGGGTTGGAACTGAAGCTTTCTTT.

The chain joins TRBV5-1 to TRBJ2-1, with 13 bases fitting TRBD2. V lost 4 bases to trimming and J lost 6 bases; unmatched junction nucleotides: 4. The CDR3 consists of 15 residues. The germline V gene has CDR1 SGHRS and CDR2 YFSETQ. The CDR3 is CASSGLAGAPNEQFF. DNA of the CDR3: TGCGCCAGCAGCGGACTAGCGGGAGCACCCAATGAGCAGTTCTTC.

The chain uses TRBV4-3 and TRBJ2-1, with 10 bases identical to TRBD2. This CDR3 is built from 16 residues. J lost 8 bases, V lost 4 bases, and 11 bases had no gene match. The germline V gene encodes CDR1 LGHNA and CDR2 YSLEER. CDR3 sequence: CASSRGASGSGDEQFF. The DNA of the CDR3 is TGCGCCAGCAGCCGCGGGGCTAGCGGGAGTGGGGATGAGCAGTTCTTC.

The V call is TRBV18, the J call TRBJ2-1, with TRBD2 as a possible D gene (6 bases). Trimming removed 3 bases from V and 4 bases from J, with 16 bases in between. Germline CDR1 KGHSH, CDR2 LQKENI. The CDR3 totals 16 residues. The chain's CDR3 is CASSPPGDPVYNEQFF. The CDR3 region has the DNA TGTGCCAGCTCACCTCCGGGGGATCCGGTTTACAATGAGCAGTTCTTC.

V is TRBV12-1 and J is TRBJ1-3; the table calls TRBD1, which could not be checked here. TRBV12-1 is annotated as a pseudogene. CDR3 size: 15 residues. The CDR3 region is CASRPGPVDRNTIYF. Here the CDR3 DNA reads TGTGCCAGCAGGCCTGGGCCAGTCGATCGAAACACCATATATTTT.

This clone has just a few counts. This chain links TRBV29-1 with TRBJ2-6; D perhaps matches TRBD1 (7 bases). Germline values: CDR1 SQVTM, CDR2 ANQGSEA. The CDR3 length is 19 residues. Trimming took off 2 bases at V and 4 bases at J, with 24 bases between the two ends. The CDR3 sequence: CSVESRSGGGPHGANVLTF. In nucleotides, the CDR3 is TGCAGCGTTGAAAGTCGATCAGGGGGAGGACCCCACGGGGCCAACGTCCTGACTTTC.

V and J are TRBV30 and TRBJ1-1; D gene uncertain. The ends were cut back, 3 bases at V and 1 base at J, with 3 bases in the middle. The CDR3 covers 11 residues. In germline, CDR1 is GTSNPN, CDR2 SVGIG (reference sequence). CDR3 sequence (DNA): TGTGCCTGGAGGGCGAACACTGAAGCTTTCTTT. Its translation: CAWRANTEAFF.

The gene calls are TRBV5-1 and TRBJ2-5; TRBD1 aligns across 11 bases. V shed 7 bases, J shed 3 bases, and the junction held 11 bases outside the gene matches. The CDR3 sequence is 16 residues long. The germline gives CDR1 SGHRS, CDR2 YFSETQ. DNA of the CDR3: TGCGCCAGCTCAAATTGGGGACAGGGGGTCGAAGAGACCCAGTACTTC. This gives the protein CASSNWGQGVEETQYF.

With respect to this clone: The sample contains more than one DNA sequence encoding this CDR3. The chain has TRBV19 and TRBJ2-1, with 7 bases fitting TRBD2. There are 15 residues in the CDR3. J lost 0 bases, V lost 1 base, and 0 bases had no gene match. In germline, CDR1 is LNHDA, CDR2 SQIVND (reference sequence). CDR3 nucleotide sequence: TGTGCCAGTAGTATAGCTAGCGGCTCCTACAATGAGCAGTTCTTC. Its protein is CASSIASGSYNEQFF.

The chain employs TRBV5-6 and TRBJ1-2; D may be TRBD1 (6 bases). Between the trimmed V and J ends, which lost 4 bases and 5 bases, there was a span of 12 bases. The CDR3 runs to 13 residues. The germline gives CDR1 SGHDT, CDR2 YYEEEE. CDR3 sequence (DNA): TGTGCCAGCAGCCCCCGGGACATATATGGCTACACCTTC. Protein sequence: CASSPRDIYGYTF.

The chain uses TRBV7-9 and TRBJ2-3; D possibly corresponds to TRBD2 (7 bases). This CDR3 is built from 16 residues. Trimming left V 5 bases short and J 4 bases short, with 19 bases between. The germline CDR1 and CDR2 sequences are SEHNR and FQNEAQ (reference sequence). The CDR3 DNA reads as TGTGCCAGCAGCCTCCGGGGGGCGGGGACCCCAGATACGCAGTATTTT. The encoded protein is CASSLRGAGTPDTQYF.

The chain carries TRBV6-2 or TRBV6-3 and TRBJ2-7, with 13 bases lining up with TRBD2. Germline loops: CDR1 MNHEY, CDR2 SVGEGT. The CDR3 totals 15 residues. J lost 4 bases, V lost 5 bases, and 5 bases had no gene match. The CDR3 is CASSSWTSGRYEQYF. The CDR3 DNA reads TGTGCCAGCAGTAGTTGGACTAGCGGGAGATACGAGCAGTACTTC.

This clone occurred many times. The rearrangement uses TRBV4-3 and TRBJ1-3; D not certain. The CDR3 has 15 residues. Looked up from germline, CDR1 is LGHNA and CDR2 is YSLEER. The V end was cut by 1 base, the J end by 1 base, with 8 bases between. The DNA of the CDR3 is TGCGCCAGCAGCCAAGTGGCGGGATCTGGAAACACCATATATTTT. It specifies CASSQVAGSGNTIYF.

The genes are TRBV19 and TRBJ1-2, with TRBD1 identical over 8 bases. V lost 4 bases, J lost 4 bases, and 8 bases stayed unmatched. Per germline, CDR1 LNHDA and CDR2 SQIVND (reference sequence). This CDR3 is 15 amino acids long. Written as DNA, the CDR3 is TGTGCCAGTAGTACGACAGACAGGGGCAGCTATGGCTACACCTTC. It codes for CASSTTDRGSYGYTF. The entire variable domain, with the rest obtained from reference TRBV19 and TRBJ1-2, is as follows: DGGITQSPKYLFRKEGQNVTLSCEQNLNHDAMYWYRQDPGQGLRLIYYSQIVNDFQKGDIAEGYSVSREKKESFPLTVTSAQKNPTAFYLCASSTTDRGSYGYTFGSGTRLTVV.